Listed below are T cell receptor beta chains from one sample, sequenced in a study of cytomegalovirus exposure and HLA in healthy donors. Produced via immunoSEQ multiplex PCR; TCRdb's table is partial and in-frame only. The sample has roughly 130,000 clones, approximately 74% seen once. Sequenced sample: PBMCs. The receptors come from a man younger than 35 in good health and CMV-seropositive. Both conserved end residues are part of each CDR3. A D gene is named only where the DNA matches it firmly. Not all rows give a size; the values are once, few, many and, for expanded clones, a class.

V	J	size	D	CDR3	DNA
TRBV7-6	TRBJ2-4	NA	NA	CASSLGSGSDIQYF	TGTGCCAGCAGCTTAGGGTCCGGGAGTGACATTCAGTACTTC
TRBV6-1	TRBJ1-1	NA	TRBD1	CASSERQGRVGAFF	TGTGCCAGCAGTGAAAGACAGGGGCGAGTCGGAGCTTTCTTT
TRBV28	TRBJ2-1	NA	NA	CASSLAGSSYNEQFF	TGTGCCAGCAGTTTAGCGGGGAGCTCCTACAATGAGCAGTTCTTC
TRBV2	TRBJ1-1	NA	NA	CASTREGGLTAEAFF	TGTGCCAGCACCCGAGAGGGTGGGCTAACCGCTGAAGCTTTCTTT
TRBV19	TRBJ1-5	once	TRBD1	CASSRGQGASSNQPQHF	TGTGCCAGTAGTAGAGGGCAGGGGGCAAGCTCCAATCAGCCCCAGCATTTT
TRBV7-3	TRBJ2-7	NA	NA	CASSLTGSLSYEQYF	TGTGCCAGCAGCTTAACCGGGAGCCTTTCCTACGAGCAGTACTTC
TRBV10-3	TRBJ1-4	NA	NA	CAIRSTNEKLFF	TGTGCCATCAGATCGACAAATGAAAAACTGTTTTTT
TRBV27	TRBJ1-1	NA	NA	CANSLFHILGGNTEAFF	TGTGCCAACAGTTTATTCCACATTCTCGGAGGGAACACTGAAGCTTTCTTT
TRBV4-2	TRBJ2-7	once	TRBD2	CASSPRTSGRSHEQYF	TGTGCCAGCAGCCCTCGGACTAGCGGGAGATCCCACGAGCAGTACTTC
TRBV30	TRBJ1-2	NA	NA	CAWRVGVNGYTF	TGTGCCTGGAGGGTAGGGGTGAATGGCTACACCTTC
TRBV6-5	TRBJ2-7	NA	NA	CASSYRGSEQYF	TGTGCCAGCAGTTACAGGGGGAGCGAGCAGTACTTC
TRBV7-2	TRBJ2-7	NA	TRBD2	CASSQTSGTVIGAGYEQYF	TGTGCCAGCAGCCAAACTAGCGGGACGGTCATCGGAGCGGGTTACGAGCAGTACTTC
TRBV28	TRBJ2-7	few	NA	CASSTTLPNEQYF	TGTGCCAGCAGCACTACTCTCCCCAACGAGCAGTACTTC
TRBV7-2	TRBJ1-5	few	TRBD1	CASSLARTGVGDQPQHF	TGTGCCAGCAGCTTAGCCCGGACAGGGGTGGGCGATCAGCCCCAGCATTTT
TRBV2	TRBJ1-5	NA	TRBD1	CASQGDGSNQPQHF	TGTGCCAGTCAGGGGGACGGGAGCAATCAGCCCCAGCATTTT
TRBV6-4	TRBJ2-1	NA	TRBD2	CASRKREGPNEQFF	TGTGCCAGCAGGAAGCGGGAGGGCCCCAATGAGCAGTTCTTC
TRBV6-6	TRBJ1-2	NA	NA	CASSYGTGLYGYTF	TGTGCCAGCAGTTACGGGACGGGACTCTATGGCTACACCTTC
TRBV9	TRBJ1-3	few	NA	CASSVTTGISGNTIYF	TGTGCCAGCAGCGTTACTACAGGCATCTCTGGAAACACCATATATTTT
TRBV7-6	TRBJ2-1	NA	TRBD1	CASSGTGVYNEQFF	TGTGCCAGCAGCGGGACAGGGGTCTACAATGAGCAGTTCTTC
TRBV9	TRBJ1-2	few	TRBD1	CASSVAGQGGYGYTF	TGTGCCAGCAGCGTAGCGGGACAGGGGGGCTATGGCTACACCTTC
TRBV2	TRBJ1-6	once	NA	CASSEAMGAGGSPLHF	TGTGCCAGCAGTGAAGCGATGGGGGCGGGGGGTTCACCCCTCCACTTT
TRBV6-4	TRBJ1-3	once	TRBD1	CASSEGGSRDTIYF	TGTGCCAGCAGTGAAGGGGGCAGTAGGGACACCATATATTTT
TRBV5-1	TRBJ1-4	NA	NA	CASLGRSDEKLFF	TGCGCCAGTCTCGGGAGGTCCGATGAAAAACTGTTTTTT
TRBV25-1	TRBJ1-2	NA	NA	CASSEYQDGYTF	TGTGCCAGCAGTGAATATCAGGATGGCTACACCTTC
TRBV7-2	TRBJ2-2	NA	NA	CANNMQGGTGELFF	TGTGCCAACAATATGCAGGGAGGCACCGGGGAGCTGTTTTTT
TRBV19	TRBJ2-7	NA	NA	CASSIVFGGDWSRYEQYF	TGTGCCAGTAGTATAGTTTTCGGCGGGGATTGGAGTAGGTACGAGCAGTACTTC
TRBV5-6	TRBJ1-1	NA	NA	CASSLLGQAGRGTEAFF	TGTGCCAGCAGCTTGCTGGGCCAGGCGGGTCGGGGCACTGAAGCTTTCTTT
TRBV5-1	TRBJ2-1	once	TRBD1	CASSSPPGQPYNEQFF	TGCGCCAGCAGCTCGCCCCCGGGACAGCCTTACAATGAGCAGTTCTTC
TRBV6-1	TRBJ1-5	few	TRBD1	CASSRQGPQHF	TGTGCCAGCAGTCGACAGGGGCCCCAGCATTTT
TRBV6-6	TRBJ2-7	NA	NA	CASHRGGNSYEQYF	TGTGCCAGCCATAGGGGCGGAAACTCCTACGAGCAGTACTTC
TRBV28	TRBJ2-7	NA	TRBD1	CASSDRGSDEQYF	TGTGCCAGCAGCGACAGGGGGTCGGACGAGCAGTACTTC
TRBV5-4	TRBJ2-2	NA	TRBD1	CASSGTGGKKSGELFF	TGTGCCAGCAGCGGAACAGGGGGCAAAAAGTCCGGGGAGCTGTTTTTT
TRBV4-3	TRBJ1-4	few	NA	CASSQDPIQGWEKLFF	TGCGCCAGCAGCCAAGATCCTATCCAGGGTTGGGAAAAACTGTTTTTT
TRBV10-3	TRBJ2-7	NA	TRBD1	CAISVQGAEQYF	TGTGCCATCAGTGTACAGGGGGCCGAGCAGTACTTC
TRBV28	TRBJ2-2	few	NA	CASSAREQGRTGELFF	TGTGCCAGCAGCGCCCGCGAACAGGGCCGAACCGGGGAGCTGTTTTTT
TRBV7-2	TRBJ2-1	few	TRBD2	CASSLVGGLNDEQFF	TGTGCCAGCAGCTTAGTTGGGGGACTAAACGATGAGCAGTTCTTC
TRBV9	TRBJ2-1	NA	TRBD2	CASSVGPRGRGYNEQFF	TGTGCCAGCAGCGTAGGGCCCCGCGGGAGGGGGTACAATGAGCAGTTCTTC